This T cell receptor (beta chain) was sequenced for a study of T cells in Graves' hyperthyroidism and ophthalmopathy. As for the study in general: Blood from the periphery was taken at initial diagnosis, before any treatment.

With regard to this clonotype: Its antigen is still unknown. With a much larger clone just one base away, this may be a read error.

Germline CDR1 is GTSNPN and CDR2 is SVGIG (reference sequence). Trimming took 3 bases from V and 1 from J, leaving 16 bases between them. There are 15 residues in the CDR3. TCR beta CDR3 regions were amplified from RNA. During a first-round RT-PCR of the TCR CDR3, the HTBI primer set was used. TCRdb reprocessed the multiplex PCR reads via MiXCR and lists one record per CDR3 protein. The profile shows 500,000 to 750,000 distinct CDR3 sequences, around 16% of them singletons. Under 12 ml fresh peripheral blood yielded the PBMCs. Study-wide results and caveats: A 13 V-J model separated ophthalmopathy from stable hyperthyroidism. Most thyroid-expanded clonotypes above 0.001 were also found in blood.

Source material: blood. The chain is built from TRBV30 and TRBJ2-7; tentatively, D is TRBD1 (6 bases). This TCR came from a woman aged 30 to 39 with Graves' hyperthyroidism. The DNA of the CDR3 is TGTGCCTGGAGCCACCCGGGACAAAATTCCTACGAGCAGTACTTC. Translating it yields CAWSHPGQNSYEQYF.